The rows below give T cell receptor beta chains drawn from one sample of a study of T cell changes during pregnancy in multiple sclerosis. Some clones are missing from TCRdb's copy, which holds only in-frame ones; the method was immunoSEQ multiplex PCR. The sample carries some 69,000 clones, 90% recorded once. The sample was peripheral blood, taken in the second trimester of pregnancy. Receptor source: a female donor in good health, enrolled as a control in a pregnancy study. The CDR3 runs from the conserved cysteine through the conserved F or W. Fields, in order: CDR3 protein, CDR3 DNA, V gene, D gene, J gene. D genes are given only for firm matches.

CASSRTAETQYF TGCGCCAGCAGTCGGACAGCGGAGACCCAGTACTTC TRBV5-1 NA TRBJ2-5
CASTPTVSPLHF TGTGCCAGCACCCCGACAGTCTCACCCCTCCACTTT TRBV2 NA TRBJ1-6
CASSPPYRGAEAFF TGTGCCAGCTCCCCGCCGTACAGGGGTGCTGAAGCTTTCTTT TRBV27 TRBD1 TRBJ1-1
CASSRQPSPGEQYF TGTGCCAGCAGCCGTCAGCCGTCTCCCGGGGAGCAGTACTTC TRBV7-9 NA TRBJ2-7
CAWSTRGGATYNEQFF TGTGCCTGGAGTACACGCGGGGGGGCCACCTACAATGAGCAGTTCTTC TRBV30 TRBD2 TRBJ2-1
CASSFGTANTEAFF TGTGCCAGCAGTTTTGGGACAGCGAACACTGAAGCTTTCTTT TRBV6-5 TRBD1 TRBJ1-1
CASSLSGLRTTNQPQHF TGTGCCAGCAGTTTATCCGGATTGAGGACAACAAATCAGCCCCAGCATTTT TRBV28 NA TRBJ1-5
CASSGSAVDTGELFF TGTGCCAGCAGCGGATCTGCGGTCGACACCGGGGAGCTGTTTTTT TRBV7-9 NA TRBJ2-2
CAARGALNTGELFF TGTGCCGCTCGGGGGGCCCTGAACACCGGGGAGCTGTTTTTT TRBV6-6 NA TRBJ2-2
CATSRVRGSYEQYF TGTGCCACCAGCAGAGTTAGGGGCTCCTACGAGCAGTACTTC TRBV15 NA TRBJ2-7
CASSENRGFGNTIYF TGTGCCAGCAGTGAAAACAGGGGATTCGGAAACACCATATATTTT TRBV2 TRBD1 TRBJ1-3
CASSPLPDTQYF TGTGCCAGCAGTCCTCTCCCAGATACGCAGTATTTT TRBV6-6 NA TRBJ2-3
CAWSMAEGQPQHF TGTGCCTGGAGTATGGCAGAGGGTCAGCCCCAGCATTTT TRBV30 NA TRBJ1-5
CASRRTSGKVQETQYF TGTGCCAGTAGGCGCACTAGCGGGAAAGTTCAAGAGACCCAGTACTTC TRBV19 TRBD2 TRBJ2-5
CASTKDRGQGTQYF TGTGCCAGCACGAAGGACAGGGGCCAGGGGACCCAGTACTTC TRBV7-9 TRBD1 TRBJ2-5
CASSRREAGDNEQFF TGCGCCAGCAGCCGGAGGGAGGCCGGGGACAATGAGCAGTTCTTC TRBV5-1 NA TRBJ2-1